The 24 T cell receptor beta chains reported below all come from one sample, sequenced in a study of beta chain features in type 1 diabetes. The authors reverse transcribed all of the isolated RNA, so sequencing captured expressed TCRB transcripts. This table comes from immunoSEQ multiplex PCR, and its TCRdb copy is limited to in-frame clones, with some not included. The sample holds 900,000 or so clones; 15% to 20% are singletons and the top ten take about 0.02%. Sequenced input: naive CD4+ T cells from blood. The source is a woman in her late teens or twenties in good health.

This clone showed up just a few times. This sequence joins TRBV2 and TRBJ1-2, with TRBD1 identical over 10 bases. Germline V gives CDR1 SNHLY, CDR2 FYNNEI. The length of the CDR3 is 13 residues. Unmatched junction bases numbered 4, after V lost 7 bases and J lost 5 bases. This CDR3 is CASNGQGVYGYTF. The CDR3, as DNA: TGTGCCAGCAACGGACAGGGGGTATATGGCTACACCTTC.

This chain connects TRBV6-5 to TRBJ2-1; 8 bases agree with TRBD1. The CDR3 has 14 residues. Germline-derived CDR1 and CDR2 are MNHEY and SVGAGI. Losses at the gene ends were 8 bases for V and 9 bases for J; bases not matched to a gene: 12. CDR3 nucleotide sequence: TGTGCCAGCCGTAGTGGACAGGGAGGCGGTGAGCAGTTCTTC. It yields the protein CASRSGQGGGEQFF.

The rearrangement joins TRBV29-1 to TRBJ1-1; D gene uncertain. The CDR3 covers 14 residues. Per germline, CDR1 SQVTM and CDR2 ANQGSEA. Trimming removed 2 bases from V and 2 bases from J, with 12 bases in between. CDR3 nucleotide sequence: TGCAGCGTTGAATTTCGTAGGGTTAACACTGAAGCTTTCTTT. It encodes CSVEFRRVNTEAFF.

This chain links TRBV7-2 with TRBJ2-1; TRBD2 might be the D (6 bases). Germline assignment: CDR1 SGHTA and CDR2 FQGNSA. Trimming stripped 3 bases from V and 7 bases from J, with 16 bases between. This CDR3 has 15 amino acids. The CDR3 nucleotides read TGTGCCAGCAGCTTCTTGGCGGGGCAGCAAAATGAGCAGTTCTTC. This sequence encodes CASSFLAGQQNEQFF.

In regard to this clone: This same CDR3 is encoded by further DNA sequences in the sample. V and J are TRBV4-2 and TRBJ2-2; maybe TRBD2 (5 bases). V lost 5 bases to trimming and J lost 0 bases, with 7 bases between them. Germline V gene lookup returns CDR1 LGHNA and CDR2 YNFKEQ. CDR3 length equals 14 residues. The CDR3, as DNA: TGTGCCAGCAGCTTGGAGGCGAACACCGGGGAGCTGTTTTTT. Encoded protein: CASSLEANTGELFF.

This chain uses TRBV19 with TRBJ2-1, with D perhaps matching TRBD1 (6 bases). Deletions cut 7 bases from V and 1 base from J, with 14 bases between. Germline V gene sequence: CDR1 LNHDA, CDR2 SQIVND (reference sequence). This CDR3 is built from 15 residues. The CDR3 DNA reads as TGTGCCAGTATCCTTCCCGACAGGTCCTACAATGAGCAGTTCTTC. Translation: CASILPDRSYNEQFF.

Only one count was recorded for this clone. This chain links TRBV6-6 with TRBJ2-1, with TRBD2 matching 11 bases. The CDR3 consists of 14 residues. The ends lost 8 bases at V and 7 bases at J; junction bases unmatched: 7. Germline lookup yields CDR1 MNHNY and CDR2 SVGAGI (reference sequence). The CDR3 is CASGRASGGNEQFF. The CDR3 nucleotides read TGTGCCAGCGGTAGGGCTAGCGGGGGGAATGAGCAGTTCTTC.

This sequence joins TRBV9 and TRBJ2-2; the D gene could be TRBD1 or TRBD2 (5 bases each). Germline CDR1 is SGDLS and CDR2 is YYNGEE. CDR3 length: 13 amino acids. Trimming removed 7 bases at V and 4 bases at J, with 11 bases between. CDR3 nucleotide sequence: TGTGCCAGCGGGGGTTCGGTCACCGGGGAGCTGTTTTTT. Its protein product is CASGGSVTGELFF.

This clone was observed a few times. The chain recombines TRBV28 with TRBJ2-6; D ambiguous. Deletions cut 8 bases from V and 1 base from J, with 6 bases between. CDR3 length: 13 residues. Germline V gene data show CDR1 as MDHEN and CDR2 as SYDVKM. The CDR3 DNA reads TGTGCCAGCCAGAAGTCTGGGGCCAACGTCCTGACTTTC. This sequence encodes CASQKSGANVLTF.

This clone showed up just a few times. The V and J genes are TRBV5-1 and TRBJ2-3; a weak D match, TRBD2 (6 bases). This CDR3 region has 15 residues. Deletions cut 0 bases from V and 6 bases from J, with 14 bases between. Germline loops: CDR1 SGHRS, CDR2 YFSETQ. For the CDR3, the DNA is TGCGCCAGCAGCTTGGCCGGGACTTCCGGGGATACGCAGTATTTT. It is translated as CASSLAGTSGDTQYF. Using reference TRBV5-1 and TRBJ2-3 for the parts outside the CDR3, the full variable domain is KAGVTQTPRYLIKTRGQQVTLSCSPISGHRSVSWYQQTPGQGLQFLFEYFSETQRNKGNFPGRFSGRQFSNSRSEMNVSTLELGDSALYLCASSLAGTSGDTQYFGPGTRLTVL.

The rearrangement uses TRBV18 and TRBJ2-5, with TRBD2 matching 11 bases. The CDR3 contains 16 residues. After removal of 0 bases from V and 4 bases from J, the junction contained 4 bases not matched to a gene. Germline loops: CDR1 KGHSH, CDR2 LQKENI. CDR3 region: CASSPPSGRVRETQYF. In DNA form, the CDR3 reads TGTGCCAGCTCACCACCTAGCGGGAGGGTCAGAGAGACCCAGTACTTC.

This clone was observed a few times. The V and J genes are TRBV20-1 and TRBJ2-7; D unclear. CDR1 is DFQATT and CDR2 is SNEGSKA in the germline V gene (reference sequence). This CDR3 contains 11 residues. V lost 0 bases to trimming and J lost 9 bases, with 9 bases between them. DNA for the CDR3: TGCAGTGCTAGAGATCAGTCCGGGCAGTACTTC. This translates into CSARDQSGQYF.

This clone was seen more than once but under ten times. At one end, the junction sequence differs from germline, possibly due to a read error. The rearrangement links TRBV28 to TRBJ1-2, with D perhaps matching TRBD1 (5 bases). The germline gives CDR1 MDHEN, CDR2 SYDVKM. The CDR3 contains 12 residues. Here the CDR3 reads CASSLSRGTPFF. The CDR3 DNA reads TGTGCCAGCAGTTTATCGAGGGGCACCCCGTTCTTC.

This clone appeared once. The V gene is TRBV2, the J gene TRBJ1-5; D is perhaps TRBD1 (6 bases). Trimming took off 8 bases at V and 0 bases at J, with 26 bases between the two ends. Germline V gene sequence: CDR1 SNHLY, CDR2 FYNNEI. The CDR3 runs 19 residues. The CDR3 DNA is TGTGCCAGCGGAGTCACCACAGGGCCCGATAGATATAGCAATCAGCCCCAGCATTTT. As protein: CASGVTTGPDRYSNQPQHF.

There are a few counts of this clone. J is TRBJ2-2 and V is TRBV5-1; D may be TRBD2 (5 bases). The CDR3 loop spans 17 amino acids. Germline lookup yields CDR1 SGHRS and CDR2 YFSETQ. With 4 bases removed from V and 1 base from J, the gap between germline ends came to 17 bases. The CDR3 protein is CASSRRVGAENTGELFF. The CDR3 nucleotides are TGCGCCAGCAGCCGGCGGGTGGGAGCGGAGAACACCGGGGAGCTGTTTTTT.

This sequence joins TRBV7-8 and TRBJ2-5, with TRBD2 identical over 7 bases. With V trimmed by 2 bases and J by 2 bases, 14 bases remained unmatched. The CDR3 has 18 residues. Per germline, CDR1 SGHVS and CDR2 FQNEAQ. As DNA, the CDR3 is TGTGCCAGCAGCTTAAAGTTAGCGGGTCTCAACCCTCAAGAGACCCAGTACTTC. Its translation is CASSLKLAGLNPQETQYF.

The V call is TRBV4-3, the J call TRBJ1-4, with D uncertain. Germline V gene sequence: CDR1 LGHNA, CDR2 YSLEER. The CDR3 is 18 amino acids. Deletions cut 2 bases from V and 3 bases from J, with 19 bases between. The CDR3 spells CASSQQTSPRGSNEKLFF. In nucleotides, the CDR3 is TGCGCCAGCAGCCAACAAACATCCCCCAGAGGATCTAATGAAAAACTGTTTTTT.

This clone was observed a handful of times. The chain joins TRBV19 to TRBJ2-1; 13 nucleotides agree with TRBD2. The CDR3 sequence is 18 residues long. Germline assignment: CDR1 LNHDA and CDR2 SQIVND (reference sequence). The J segment lost 9 bases and the V segment lost 3 bases, leaving 14 bases of the junction unmatched. The CDR3 nucleotides are TGTGCCAGTAGTATTTCGACTAGCGGGAGGCTCCAGGGCACTGAGCAGTTCTTC. Translating it yields CASSISTSGRLQGTEQFF.

This clone was observed a few times. This sequence joins TRBV29-1 and TRBJ2-5; D is undetermined. The CDR3 length is 15 residues. Germline V gene data show CDR1 as SQVTM and CDR2 as ANQGSEA. V dropped 0 bases and J dropped 2 bases, with 13 bases sitting between them. Here the CDR3 DNA reads TGCAGCGTTGAAGACCCAGGCATCCGACAAGAGACCCAGTACTTC. This encodes CSVEDPGIRQETQYF.

The chain combines TRBV28 with TRBJ1-2; D not resolved. CDR3 length: 13 amino acids. From germline, CDR1 is MDHEN and CDR2 SYDVKM. Trimming cost V 2 bases and J 1 base, with 5 bases left between them. The CDR3 DNA is TGTGCCAGCAGTTTACTCGTTAACTATGGCTACACCTTC. The encoded protein is CASSLLVNYGYTF.

This chain connects TRBV21-1 to TRBJ2-3. TRBV21-1 counts as a pseudogene. The CDR3 covers 14 residues. The chain's CDR3 is CASSNAPVTDTQYF. For the CDR3, the DNA is TGTGCCAGCAGCAACGCTCCCGTCACAGATACGCAGTATTTT.

The V call is TRBV4-3, the J call TRBJ1-3; no clear D gene. From germline, CDR1 is LGHNA and CDR2 YSLEER. The CDR3 has 16 residues. V gave up 0 bases and J gave up 3 bases, with 12 bases separating them. The CDR3 DNA reads TGCGCCAGCAGCCAAGATCTGGGGATACTTGGAAACACCATATATTTT. Amino acids: CASSQDLGILGNTIYF.

This clone showed up just a few times. The V and J genes are TRBV5-1 and TRBJ2-2; D gene unclear. This CDR3 is built from 15 residues. The germline V gene has CDR1 SGHRS and CDR2 YFSETQ. The V end lost 0 bases, the J end lost 3 bases, and 9 bases lay between the germline ends. This CDR3 reads CASSLGSRYTGELFF. CDR3 sequence (DNA): TGCGCCAGCAGCTTGGGTTCGCGGTACACCGGGGAGCTGTTTTTT.

The gene calls are TRBV9 and TRBJ2-5; D not certain. The germline CDR1 and CDR2 sequences are SGDLS and YYNGEE. The CDR3 length is 14 residues. The V end was cut by 2 bases, the J end by 2 bases, with 10 bases between. CDR3 DNA: TGTGCCAGCAGCGTCTCGGCGAAACAAGAGACCCAGTACTTC. Its translation is CASSVSAKQETQYF.